This TCR beta chain was captured in a study of T cell responses to AZD1222 COVID-19 vaccine. Trimming removed 0 bases from V and 8 bases from J, with 8 bases in between. There are 13 residues in the CDR3. Germline CDR1 reads LGHNA; CDR2 reads YSLEER. As for this clone: Its antigen remains unknown.

Study-wide results and caveats: In a largely white British group with more females than males, clonal diversity was possibly underestimated. Along spike, vaccine-associated CD4 TCRs were found throughout, with dominance at 160-218 and 743-854. Among spike-specific TCRs, nearly half reportedly target unmutated variant regions.

Profiled with immunoSEQ multiplex PCR; TCRdb holds only in-frame clones, not every one. Found here are under 95,000 clones, just over 85% of them singletons; the top ten hold about 7.7%. The rearrangement joins TRBV4-3 to TRBJ2-1, with no clear D. The receptor was isolated from an adult in good health. The specimen was peripheral blood, collected on day 0 of AZD1222 vaccination. CDR3 nucleotides: TGCGCCAGCAGCCAAGATCGCCGGCATGAGCAGTTCTTC. Translation gives CASSQDRRHEQFF.